Listed here are 23 T cell receptor beta chains from one sample, sequenced in a study of blood T cell repertoires in COVID-19. The protocol was immunoSEQ multiplex PCR, while the TCRdb copy is restricted to in-frame clones and leaves out a portion. Here the sample spans 200,000 to 250,000 clones, around nine tenths being singletons. The sequenced sample consisted of PBMCs or T cells enriched from blood (not recorded which). All receptors come from a man aged 25-40 years who had recovered from COVID-19.

The gene calls are TRBV11-3 and TRBJ1-1, with D uncertain. CDR3 length: 16 amino acids. From germline, CDR1 is SGHNT and CDR2 YENEEA. Deletions cut 5 bases from V and 12 bases from J, with 28 bases between. In DNA, the CDR3 is TGTGCCAGCAGCCCCTTAGTATCGTCTCGCCGCGTCAGGCCTTTCTTT. This gives the protein CASSPLVSSRRVRPFF. Drawing the rest from reference TRBV11-3 and TRBJ1-1, the complete variable domain is EAGVVQSPRYKIIEKKQPVAFWCNPISGHNTLYWYLQNLGQGPELLIRYENEEAVDDSQLPKDRFSAERLKGVDSTLKIQPAELGDSAVYLCASSPLVSSRRVRPFFGQGTRLTVV.

This clone was observed a single time. The genes are TRBV4-3 and TRBJ1-5, with D possibly matching TRBD1 (5 bases). V gave up 0 bases and J gave up 6 bases, with 12 bases separating them. This CDR3 is built from 15 residues. Germline V gives CDR1 LGHNA, CDR2 YSLEER. The CDR3, as DNA: TGCGCCAGCAGCCAAGATGGGGCAGATTCTCAGCCCCAGCATTTT. Its protein product is CASSQDGADSQPQHF.

CDR3 sequence reads: CASSMGTGQETQYF. CDR3 nucleotide sequence: TGTGCCAGCAGTATGGGGACAGGTCAAGAGACCCAGTACTTC. The chain uses TRBV28 and TRBJ2-5, with TRBD1 matching 8 bases. Germline CDR1 is MDHEN and CDR2 is SYDVKM. This CDR3 region has 14 residues. Trimming cost V 5 bases and J 2 bases; bases outside gene matches: 4.

V and J are TRBV12-3 or TRBV12-4 and TRBJ1-5; D unresolved. The CDR3 length is 13 residues. V was clipped by 3 bases and J by 1 base, with 4 bases between them. CDR3 bases: TGTGCCAGCAGTTTCGGGAGCAATCAGCCCCAGCATTTT. Its protein is CASSFGSNQPQHF.

The chain joins TRBV18 to TRBJ2-3; 10 nucleotides line up with TRBD2. V lost 6 bases and J lost 0; bases outside the gene matches: 6. The CDR3 extends over 16 amino acids. Germline assignment: CDR1 KGHSH and CDR2 LQKENI. The CDR3 here is CASSGTSASSTDTQYF. CDR3 DNA sequence: TGTGCCAGCTCGGGGACTAGCGCCTCTAGCACAGATACGCAGTATTTT.

The chain links TRBV28 to TRBJ1-5, with a possible D match to TRBD1 (5 bases). The germline V gene encodes CDR1 MDHEN and CDR2 SYDVKM. The CDR3 consists of 13 residues. The germline V and J ends were trimmed by 3 bases and 7 bases, with 10 bases remaining between them. The CDR3 loop reads CASSLFGGQPQHF. The CDR3, as DNA: TGTGCCAGCAGTTTGTTCGGGGGGCAGCCCCAGCATTTT.

This clone was seen a handful of times. V is TRBV28 and J is TRBJ2-7; TRBD2 matches 7 bases. The ends lost 5 bases at V and 7 bases at J; junction bases unmatched: 11. The CDR3 is 14 amino acids. From germline, CDR1 is MDHEN and CDR2 SYDVKM. CDR3: CASSPAGVLLEQYF. The DNA of the CDR3 is TGTGCCAGCAGTCCGGCGGGAGTACTGCTGGAGCAGTACTTC.

The chain has TRBV10-1 and TRBJ2-1; D is perhaps TRBD2 (6 bases). The germline CDR1 and CDR2 sequences are WNHNN and SYGVQD (reference sequence). This CDR3 is 14 amino acids long. The germline V and J ends were trimmed by 4 bases and 4 bases, with 11 bases remaining between them. CDR3 sequence reads: CASSVSGTYNEQFF. In DNA, the CDR3 is TGCGCCAGCAGTGTTTCTGGGACTTACAATGAGCAGTTCTTC.

The chain has TRBV30 and TRBJ1-1; D is perhaps TRBD1 (5 bases). This CDR3 region has 13 residues. Germline V gene lookup returns CDR1 GTSNPN and CDR2 SVGIG (reference sequence). Trimming removed 0 bases at V and 13 bases at J, with 18 bases between. The CDR3 bases are TGTGCCTGGAGTGTCACGGGGGTTACTTCAGGTTTCTTT. Protein product: CAWSVTGVTSGFF.

Concerning this clone: The sample contains more than one DNA sequence encoding this CDR3. In DNA, the CDR3 is TGTGCCAGCAGCCCCGGACAGACCTACGAGCAGTACTTC. Amino acid sequence: CASSPGQTYEQYF. The J gene is TRBJ2-7, the V gene TRBV28, with TRBD1 as a possible D gene (6 bases). The CDR3 totals 13 residues. V was pared by 6 bases and J by 2 bases, with 11 bases between. Looked up from germline, CDR1 is MDHEN and CDR2 is SYDVKM.

The chain couples TRBV30 to TRBJ2-7; a possible D gene is TRBD1 (5 bases). Germline CDR1 reads GTSNPN; CDR2 reads SVGIG (reference sequence). Trimming cost V 2 bases and J 3 bases, with 11 bases left between them. There are 13 residues in the CDR3. The DNA for the CDR3 is TGTGCCTGGAGTCAAGCTGACAGCTACGAGCAGTACTTC. Amino acid sequence: CAWSQADSYEQYF.

The chain has TRBV10-3 and TRBJ2-7; TRBD2 aligns across 8 bases. Per germline, CDR1 ENHRY and CDR2 SYGVKD. There are 14 residues in the CDR3. The V gene end was trimmed by 6 bases and the J gene end by 2 bases; junction bases not matched to a gene: 6. The CDR3 DNA sequence: TGTGCCATCAGCCAACTAGCGGATCCCTACGAGCAGTACTTC. Translating gives CAISQLADPYEQYF.

The CDR3 here is CASSYLGPATNEKLFF. CDR3 nucleotides: TGTGCCAGCAGTTACCTTGGCCCTGCAACTAATGAAAAACTGTTTTTT. The chain joins TRBV11-2 to TRBJ1-4; D is ambiguous. The length of the CDR3 is 16 residues. Germline V gene data show CDR1 as SGHAT and CDR2 as FQNNGV. V was trimmed by 6 bases and J by 0 bases, leaving 14 bases between them.

This clone was recorded a few times. This chain uses TRBV7-9 with TRBJ2-7; D is undetermined. The germline gives CDR1 SEHNR, CDR2 FQNEAQ (reference sequence). CDR3 length: 12 residues. V shed 2 bases and J shed 5 bases, with 7 bases lying between them. CDR3 sequence (DNA): TGTGCCAGCAGCTTACTCTTCCACGAGCAGTACTTC. Its translation: CASSLLFHEQYF.

The V call is TRBV18, the J call TRBJ2-2, with TRBD1 matching 7 bases. Germline CDR1 is KGHSH and CDR2 is LQKENI. The junction had 8 bases not matched to a gene; V was cut back by 6 bases and J by 4 bases. The CDR3 contains 15 residues. In DNA, the CDR3 is TGTGCCAGCTCCACAGGGGAGCGGCGCACCGGGGAGCTGTTTTTT. It encodes CASSTGERRTGELFF.

This rearrangement joins TRBV5-4 to TRBJ1-2; D is uncertain. Germline V gives CDR1 SGHNT, CDR2 YYREEE (reference sequence). This CDR3 is built from 14 residues. Trimming removed 4 bases at V and 8 bases at J, with 18 bases between. Here the CDR3 reads CASSGRTGKYGYTF. CDR3 nucleotides: TGTGCCAGCAGCGGACGGACTGGGAAATACGGCTACACCTTC.

The CDR3 region has the DNA TGTGCCAGCACGGGACACTACGAGCAGTACTTC. It encodes CASTGHYEQYF. V gene TRBV12-3 or TRBV12-4 combines with J gene TRBJ2-7; D might be TRBD1 (6 bases). V was trimmed by 7 bases and J by 3 bases, leaving 7 bases between them. The CDR3 consists of 11 residues.

This clone was seen more than once but under ten times. The chain has TRBV28 and TRBJ2-7; 12 nucleotides line up with TRBD2. The J segment lost 2 bases and the V segment lost 4 bases, leaving 21 bases of the junction unmatched. This CDR3 is built from 21 residues. CDR1 and CDR2 (germline): MDHEN, SYDVKM. The chain's CDR3 is CASSSLDLTSGRAHIPYEQYF. The CDR3 bases are TGTGCCAGCAGTTCGCTGGACCTGACTAGCGGGAGAGCCCACATCCCCTACGAGCAGTACTTC.

V usage is TRBV10-2 and J usage is TRBJ2-2; maybe TRBD1 (5 bases). CDR1 WSHSY and CDR2 SAAADI come from the germline V gene. The V end was cut by 3 bases, the J end by 2 bases, with 10 bases between. The CDR3 totals 15 residues. This CDR3 is CASSEGVGNTGELFF. The CDR3 nucleotides are TGCGCCAGCAGTGAAGGGGTGGGAAACACCGGGGAGCTGTTTTTT.

The CDR3: CASQPSGLSDTQYF. As DNA, the CDR3 is TGTGCCAGCCAGCCTAGCGGGCTCTCAGATACGCAGTATTTT. This chain links TRBV18 with TRBJ2-3, with 8 bases matching TRBD2. The CDR3 length is 14 residues. With 8 bases clipped from V and 4 bases from J, the junction kept 8 bases outside the gene matches. CDR1 is KGHSH, CDR2 LQKENI, per germline. Full variable domain (rest looked up from reference TRBV18 and TRBJ2-3): NAGVMQNPRHLVRRRGQEARLRCSPMKGHSHVYWYRQLPEEGLKFMVYLQKENIIDESGMPKERFSAEFPKEGPSILRIQQVVRGDSAAYFCASQPSGLSDTQYFGPGTRLTVL.

The chain is built from TRBV3-1 (or the pseudogene TRBV3-2) and TRBJ2-1; tentative D call: TRBD2 (6 bases). Germline V CDR1 and CDR2: LGHDT, YNNKEL (reference sequence). With 6 bases removed from V and 7 bases from J, the gap between germline ends came to 10 bases. This CDR3 contains 12 residues. CDR3 DNA: TGTGCCAGCAGTTTCCGGGGGAATGAGCAGTTCTTC. It encodes CASSFRGNEQFF.

The chain employs TRBV7-9 and TRBJ1-4; TRBD1 is a possible D gene (6 bases). The CDR3 is made up of 13 amino acids. CDR1 is SEHNR, CDR2 FQNEAQ, per germline (reference sequence). V gave up 5 bases and J gave up 8 bases, with 12 bases separating them. CDR3 DNA sequence: TGTGCCAGCAGCCCAGGGGTACGGGAAAAACTGTTTTTT. Translation: CASSPGVREKLFF.

V usage is TRBV30 and J usage is TRBJ2-1; TRBD2 aligns across 8 bases. Germline CDR1 reads GTSNPN; CDR2 reads SVGIG (reference sequence). The CDR3 spans 15 residues. The ends lost 4 bases at V and 2 bases at J; junction bases unmatched: 7. CDR3 residues: CAWIMGRGAYNEQFF. CDR3 in DNA: TGTGCCTGGATTATGGGGCGGGGGGCCTACAATGAGCAGTTCTTC.